Given below is one TCR beta chain in context. This sample is part of a study of early T cells in non-severe SARS-CoV-2 infection. The CDR3 spans 13 residues. Deletions cut 6 bases from V and 3 bases from J, with 11 bases between. Per germline, CDR1 SNHLY and CDR2 FYNNEI. TCRdb itself ran the 5' RACE reads through MiXCR, one entry per CDR3 protein. Counted here are over 45,000 distinct CDR3 sequences, about 10% occurring once; the ten biggest clones make up 5.5% to 7%. The sample comprised whole blood. The chain uses TRBV2 and TRBJ1-2; no clear D. The clonotype originates from an adult who was a healthcare worker with PCR-confirmed SARS-CoV-2 infection or an uninfected control (not recorded which). The CDR3 DNA sequence: TGTGCCAGCAGGTCCCGGGATTACTATGGCTACACCTTC. The encoded protein is CASRSRDYYGYTF.